Following are 7 T cell receptor beta chains from one sample sequenced in a study of T cells in localized non-small cell lung cancer. Here immunoSEQ multiplex PCR was the method, and the copy in TCRdb shows in-frame clones only, minus some. This sample has thousands of clones, with over 20% found just once. The sample consisted of normal lung tissue next to the tumor, taken before any cancer treatment. The receptors were gathered from a woman aged 35 to 70 with stage I lung adenocarcinoma.

This clone was seen a handful of times. The CDR3 spells CASMGLGFTEAFF. DNA of the CDR3: TGTGCCAGCATGGGGTTAGGATTCACTGAAGCTTTCTTT. This sequence joins TRBV6-8 and TRBJ1-1, with D uncertain. Germline V gene data show CDR1 as MNHGY and CDR2 as SAAAGT. The ends were cut back, 7 bases at V and 4 bases at J, with 13 bases in the middle. This CDR3 has 13 residues.

The table lists this clone with a few counts. This chain joins TRBV11-3 and TRBJ1-2; no clear D gene. The CDR3 sequence is 16 residues long. From germline, CDR1 is SGHNT and CDR2 YENEEA. The V end lost 3 bases, the J end lost 2 bases, and 16 bases lay between the germline ends. DNA for the CDR3: TGTGCCAGCAGCTTGTACCCGGACGATCCCAACTATGGCTACACCTTC. It yields the protein CASSLYPDDPNYGYTF.

This clone is deemed medium-sized. The chain carries TRBV9 and TRBJ2-1, with D maybe TRBD2 (6 bases). V lost 0 bases to trimming and J lost 0 bases, with 7 bases between them. This CDR3 is 15 amino acids long. Germline values: CDR1 SGDLS, CDR2 YYNGEE. CDR3 residues: CASSVVGSSYNEQFF. The CDR3 DNA reads TGTGCCAGCAGCGTAGTCGGGAGCTCCTACAATGAGCAGTTCTTC.

This clone ranks as large (0.1 to 1%). The rearrangement joins TRBV11-3 to TRBJ2-2; D is possibly TRBD2 (5 bases). The CDR3 covers 16 residues. V was clipped by 4 bases and J by 11 bases, with 23 bases between them. Germline V gene data show CDR1 as SGHNT and CDR2 as YENEEA. DNA for the CDR3: TGTGCCAGCAGCTCTTCCGGGATCGAACACCGGGCCGAGCTGTTTTTT. This encodes CASSSSGIEHRAELFF.

This clone is classed as medium-sized. The rearrangement links TRBV11-3 to TRBJ2-6; D is uncertain. Looked up from germline, CDR1 is SGHNT and CDR2 is YENEEA. Deletions cut 3 bases from V and 2 bases from J, with 11 bases between. This CDR3 region has 16 residues. DNA of the CDR3: TGTGCCAGCAGCTTCCCACTCTCCGCTGGGGCCAACGTCCTGACTTTC. It specifies CASSFPLSAGANVLTF.

To note about this clone: The sample holds other DNA sequences that translate to the same CDR3. This sequence joins TRBV7-5 and TRBJ2-7; the table assigns TRBD2, which was not confirmed against the DNA. TRBV7-5 is described as a pseudogene. This CDR3 has 14 residues. CDR3 nucleotide sequence: TGTGCCAGCAGCCTCGCGGGGGGCTCCTACGAGCAGTACTTC. It codes for CASSLAGGSYEQYF.

The chain combines TRBV19 with TRBJ1-3; D is unresolved. V lost 6 bases and J lost 3, with 21 bases in between. CDR3 length: 17 residues. Looked up from germline, CDR1 is LNHDA and CDR2 is SQIVND (reference sequence). The CDR3 nucleotides read TGTGCCAGTAGCGTAAACCTTGGATCTGGCTTTGGAAACACCATATATTTT. This sequence encodes CASSVNLGSGFGNTIYF.